A single sample gave rise to the 9 T cell receptor beta chains below, sequenced in a study of OX40 agonist ivuxolimab in advanced cancers. Data came from immunoSEQ multiplex PCR; TCRdb stores just in-frame clones and leaves some out. The table has over 65,000 clones, roughly 84% seen once; the top ten hold around 0.78%. Sequences were derived from CD4+ or CD8+ T cells sorted from blood, sampled in a trial of the OX40 agonist ivuxolimab. The receptors derive from an adult with an advanced solid tumor such as melanoma, head and neck, liver or kidney cancer.

In the case of this clone: At one end, the junction sequence differs from germline, possibly due to a read error. This chain connects TRBV7-7 to TRBJ2-5; 8 nucleotides match TRBD1. The CDR3 contains 15 residues. Germline CDR1 SSHAT, CDR2 FNYEAQ (reference sequence). The CDR3 region is CASSFGGQAQETQYF. The CDR3 bases are TGTGCTAGCAGCTTTGGGGGACAGGCGCAAGAGACCCAGTACTTC.

The chain recombines TRBV2 with TRBJ2-5; either TRBD1 or TRBD2 may supply D (5 bases each). Trimming shortened V by 6 bases and J by 3 bases, and 11 bases separated the two germline ends. CDR1 SNHLY and CDR2 FYNNEI come from the germline V gene. This CDR3 is 13 amino acids long. CDR3 sequence reads: CASRSGTEETQYF. CDR3 nucleotide sequence: TGTGCCAGCAGGAGTGGGACGGAAGAGACCCAGTACTTC.

This clone was recorded only once. The chain uses TRBV19 and TRBJ2-3; TRBD2 agrees at 8 bases. The CDR3 has 15 residues. CDR1 is LNHDA and CDR2 is SQIVND in the germline V gene (reference sequence). J lost 3 bases, V lost 3 bases, and 5 bases had no gene match. CDR3 protein: CASSIRAGETDTQYF. CDR3 DNA sequence: TGTGCCAGTAGTATTCGAGCGGGAGAGACAGATACGCAGTATTTT.

V gene TRBV10-3 combines with J gene TRBJ1-2; 7 bases match TRBD1. Per germline, CDR1 ENHRY and CDR2 SYGVKD. With 3 bases clipped from V and 4 bases from J, the junction kept 8 bases outside the gene matches. This CDR3 is 15 amino acids long. In nucleotides, the CDR3 is TGTGCCATCAGTGACCCCGACAGGGCCGGCTATGGCTACACCTTC. This translates into CAISDPDRAGYGYTF.

The chain recombines TRBV5-1 with TRBJ2-3; 12 bases line up with TRBD2. Trimming took 0 bases from V and 9 from J; bases not matched to a gene: 5. CDR3 length equals 15 residues. Germline CDR1 and CDR2: SGHRS and YFSETQ. The CDR3 DNA follows: TGCGCCAGCAGCTTGGGGGGGACTAGCGGGCACACGCAGTATTTT. Its protein is CASSLGGTSGHTQYF.

The chain uses TRBV20-1 and TRBJ2-1, with no clear D. V was pared by 5 bases and J by 3 bases, with 5 bases between. CDR1 and CDR2 from the germline V gene are DFQATT and SNEGSKA (reference sequence). The CDR3 runs to 11 residues. CDR3 sequence: CSALNYNEQFF. The CDR3 coding sequence is TGCAGTGCTCTTAACTACAATGAGCAGTTCTTC.

V and J are TRBV27 and TRBJ1-5; unclear D gene. The CDR3 is made up of 17 amino acids. The germline V gene has CDR1 MNHEY and CDR2 SMNVEV (reference sequence). V gave up 6 bases and J gave up 0 bases, with 18 bases separating them. The CDR3 nucleotides are TGTGCCAGCAGCCTGAATCAGCTTGACGGTAGCAATCAGCCCCAGCATTTT. This sequence encodes CASSLNQLDGSNQPQHF.

The chain has TRBV11-2 and TRBJ1-1, with unresolved D. This CDR3 is 14 amino acids long. V lost 7 bases to trimming and J lost 4 bases, with 16 bases between them. Germline V gene lookup returns CDR1 SGHAT and CDR2 FQNNGV. The CDR3 nucleotides are TGTGCCAGCACCCAGGACTTTTCGAGCACTGAAGCTTTCTTT. Translated, it gives CASTQDFSSTEAFF.

CDR3 DNA: TGTGCCAGCAGCTTAGTGGGGGGTTTGTCTGAAGCTTTCTTT. Encoded protein: CASSLVGGLSEAFF. The chain is built from TRBV7-2 and TRBJ1-1; D might be TRBD1 (5 bases). Trimming removed 1 base at V and 6 bases at J, with 12 bases between. The CDR3 is made up of 14 amino acids. Germline CDR1 is SGHTA and CDR2 is FQGNSA.